This T cell receptor beta chain was sequenced in a study of blood T cells in healthy people across ages. Primed by a sample-barcoded 5' primer and a J-beta primer mix, a second PCR proceeded for 7 to 11 cycles. TCRdb re-called the 5' RACE reads with MiXCR, one entry per CDR3 protein. This table holds approximately 600,000 distinct CDR3 sequences, under 65% found once. The CDR3 covers 15 residues. Trimming cost V 2 bases and J 7 bases; bases outside gene matches: 8. CDR1 LGHNA and CDR2 YNFKEQ come from the germline V gene. The sequence came from a man aged 60-69 years in good health. The chain recombines TRBV4-2 with TRBJ2-1; 7 bases map to TRBD2. Sequenced input: blood. The CDR3 coding sequence is TGTGCCAGCAGCCAATTGGGAACCGGGGGGAATGAGCAGTTCTTC. This translates into CASSQLGTGGNEQFF.